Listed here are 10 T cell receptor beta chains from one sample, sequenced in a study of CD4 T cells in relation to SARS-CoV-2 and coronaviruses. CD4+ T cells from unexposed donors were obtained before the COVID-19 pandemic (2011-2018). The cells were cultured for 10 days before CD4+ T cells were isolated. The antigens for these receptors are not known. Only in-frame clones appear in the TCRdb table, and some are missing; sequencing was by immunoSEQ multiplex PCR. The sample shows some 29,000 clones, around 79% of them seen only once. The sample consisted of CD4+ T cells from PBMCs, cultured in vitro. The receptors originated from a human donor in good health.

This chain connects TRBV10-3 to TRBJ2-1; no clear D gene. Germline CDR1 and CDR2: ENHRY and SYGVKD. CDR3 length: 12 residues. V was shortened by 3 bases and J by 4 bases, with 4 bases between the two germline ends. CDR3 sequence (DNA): TGTGCCATCAGTGAAGATTACAATGAGCAGTTCTTC. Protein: CAISEDYNEQFF.

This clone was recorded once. CDR3 DNA sequence: TGTGCCAGCGTGTGGGCCTCCGGGACTTACACAGATACGCAGTATTTT. It translates to CASVWASGTYTDTQYF. The chain joins TRBV2 to TRBJ2-3, with D possibly TRBD2 on 6 matching bases. This CDR3 is 16 amino acids long. Trimming removed 8 bases at V and 2 bases at J, with 20 bases between. The V gene's germline CDR1 is SNHLY and CDR2 FYNNEI.

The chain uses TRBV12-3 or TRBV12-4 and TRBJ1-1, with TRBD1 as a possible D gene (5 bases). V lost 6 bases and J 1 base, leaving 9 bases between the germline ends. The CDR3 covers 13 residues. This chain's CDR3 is CASRITGNTEAFF. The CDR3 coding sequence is TGTGCCAGCAGAATTACAGGGAACACTGAAGCTTTCTTT.

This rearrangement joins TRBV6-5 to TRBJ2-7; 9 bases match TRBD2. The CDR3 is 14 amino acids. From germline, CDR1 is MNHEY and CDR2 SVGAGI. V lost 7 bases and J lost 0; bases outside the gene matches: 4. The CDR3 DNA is TGTGCCAGCACCCTAGCGGGAAACTCCTACGAGCAGTACTTC. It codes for CASTLAGNSYEQYF.

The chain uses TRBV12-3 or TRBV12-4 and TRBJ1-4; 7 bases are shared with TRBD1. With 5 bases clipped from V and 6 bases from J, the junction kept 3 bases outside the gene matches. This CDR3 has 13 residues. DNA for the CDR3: TGTGCCAGCAGTGCGGGACAGTATGAAAAACTGTTTTTT. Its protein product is CASSAGQYEKLFF.

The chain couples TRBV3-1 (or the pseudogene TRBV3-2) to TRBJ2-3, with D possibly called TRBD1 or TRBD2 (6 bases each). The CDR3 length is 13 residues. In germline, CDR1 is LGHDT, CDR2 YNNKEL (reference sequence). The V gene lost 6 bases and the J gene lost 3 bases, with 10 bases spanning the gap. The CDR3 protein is CASRGGGTDTQYF. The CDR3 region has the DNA TGTGCCAGCAGAGGAGGGGGGACAGATACGCAGTATTTT.

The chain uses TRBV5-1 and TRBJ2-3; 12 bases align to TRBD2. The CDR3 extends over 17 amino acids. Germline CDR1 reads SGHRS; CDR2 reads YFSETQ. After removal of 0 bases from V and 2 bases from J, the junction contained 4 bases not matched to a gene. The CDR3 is CASSLDWTSGNTDTQYF. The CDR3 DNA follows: TGCGCCAGCAGCTTGGACTGGACTAGCGGGAACACAGATACGCAGTATTTT.

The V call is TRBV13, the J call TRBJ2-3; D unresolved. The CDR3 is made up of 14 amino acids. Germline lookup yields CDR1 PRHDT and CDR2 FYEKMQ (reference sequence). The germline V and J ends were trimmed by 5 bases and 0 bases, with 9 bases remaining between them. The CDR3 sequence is CASSRRLSTDTQYF. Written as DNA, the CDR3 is TGTGCCAGCAGCCGACGGTTAAGCACAGATACGCAGTATTTT.

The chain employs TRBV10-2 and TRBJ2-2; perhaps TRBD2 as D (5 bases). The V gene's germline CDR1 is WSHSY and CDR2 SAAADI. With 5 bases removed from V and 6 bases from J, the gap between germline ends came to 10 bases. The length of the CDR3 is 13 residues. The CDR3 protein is CASSRNGAGELFF. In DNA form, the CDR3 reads TGCGCCAGCAGTAGAAACGGGGCCGGGGAGCTGTTTTTT.

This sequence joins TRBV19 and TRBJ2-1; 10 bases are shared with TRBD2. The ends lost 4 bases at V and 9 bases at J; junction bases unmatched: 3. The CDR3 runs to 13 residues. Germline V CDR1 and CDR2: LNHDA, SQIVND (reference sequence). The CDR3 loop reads CASSTSGRGEQFF. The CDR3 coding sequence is TGTGCCAGTAGTACTAGCGGGAGAGGTGAGCAGTTCTTC.